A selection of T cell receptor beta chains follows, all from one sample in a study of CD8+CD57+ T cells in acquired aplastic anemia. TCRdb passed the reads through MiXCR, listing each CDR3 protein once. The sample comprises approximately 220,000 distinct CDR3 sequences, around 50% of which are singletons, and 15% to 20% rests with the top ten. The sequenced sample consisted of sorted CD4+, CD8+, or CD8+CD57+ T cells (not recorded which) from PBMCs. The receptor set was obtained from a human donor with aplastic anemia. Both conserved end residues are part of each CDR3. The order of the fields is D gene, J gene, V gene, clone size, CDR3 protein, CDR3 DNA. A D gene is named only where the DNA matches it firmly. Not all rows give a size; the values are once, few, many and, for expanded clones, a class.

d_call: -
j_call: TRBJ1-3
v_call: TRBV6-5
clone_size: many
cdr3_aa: CASSYVGQGIGGNTIYF
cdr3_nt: TGTGCCAGCAGTTACGTTGGTCAGGGGATTGGTGGAAACACCATATATTTT

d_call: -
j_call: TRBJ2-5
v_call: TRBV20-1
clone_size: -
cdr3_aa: CSGQGGETQYF
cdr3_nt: TGCAGTGGCCAGGGCGGCGAGACCCAGTACTTC

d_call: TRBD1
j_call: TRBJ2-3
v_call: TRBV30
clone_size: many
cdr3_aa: CAHRQGSSADTQYF
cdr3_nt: TGTGCCCATCGACAGGGGAGTAGCGCAGATACGCAGTATTTT

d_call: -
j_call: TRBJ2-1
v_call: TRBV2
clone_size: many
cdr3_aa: CASSEYNEQFF
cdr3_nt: TGTGCCAGCAGTGAATACAATGAGCAGTTCTTC

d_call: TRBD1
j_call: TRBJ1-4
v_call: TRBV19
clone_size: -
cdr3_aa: CASSSGTGREKLFF
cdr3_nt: TGTGCCAGTAGTTCCGGGACAGGGAGAGAAAAACTGTTTTTT

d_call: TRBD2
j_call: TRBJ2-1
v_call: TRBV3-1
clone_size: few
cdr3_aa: CASSQDGTSQYNEQFF
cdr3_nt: TGTGCCAGCAGCCAAGACGGGACTAGCCAGTACAATGAGCAGTTCTTC

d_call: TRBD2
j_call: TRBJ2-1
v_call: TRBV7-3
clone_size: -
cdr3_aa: CASSLLSGGGTEQFF
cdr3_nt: TGTGCCAGCAGCTTATTGTCAGGCGGGGGGACTGAGCAGTTCTTC

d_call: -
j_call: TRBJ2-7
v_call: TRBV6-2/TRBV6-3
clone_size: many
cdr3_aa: CASRSTGTYEQYF
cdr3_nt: TGTGCCAGCAGGTCCACAGGTACCTACGAGCAGTACTTC

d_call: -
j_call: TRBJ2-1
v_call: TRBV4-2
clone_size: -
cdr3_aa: CASSQEEAPYNEQFF
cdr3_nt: TGTGCCAGCAGCCAAGAGGAGGCGCCCTACAATGAGCAGTTCTTC

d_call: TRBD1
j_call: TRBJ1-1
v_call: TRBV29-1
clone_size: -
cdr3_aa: CSVYRTGDADTEAFF
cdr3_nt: TGCAGCGTTTATAGGACAGGGGATGCGGACACTGAAGCTTTCTTT

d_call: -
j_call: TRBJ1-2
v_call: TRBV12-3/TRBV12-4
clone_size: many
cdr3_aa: CASSSATLTGGGYGYTF
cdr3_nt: TGTGCCAGCAGTTCAGCCACCCTTACAGGCGGAGGGTATGGCTACACCTTC

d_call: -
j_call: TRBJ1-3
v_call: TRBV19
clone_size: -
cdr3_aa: CASSIARGAKETIYF
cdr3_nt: TGTGCCAGTAGTATAGCTCGGGGGGCCAAAGAGACCATATATTTT

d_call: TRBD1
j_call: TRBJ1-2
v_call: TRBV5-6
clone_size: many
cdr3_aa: CASSLDRGRYTF
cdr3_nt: TGTGCCAGCAGCTTAGACAGGGGTCGCTACACCTTC

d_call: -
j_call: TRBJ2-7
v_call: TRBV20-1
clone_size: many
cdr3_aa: CSARKGQPSYEQYF
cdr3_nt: TGCAGTGCTAGAAAAGGACAGCCCAGCTACGAGCAGTACTTC

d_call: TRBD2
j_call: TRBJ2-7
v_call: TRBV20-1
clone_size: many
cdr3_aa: CSALERGRLHEQYF
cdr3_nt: TGCAGTGCTTTAGAGCGGGGGCGACTCCACGAGCAGTACTTC

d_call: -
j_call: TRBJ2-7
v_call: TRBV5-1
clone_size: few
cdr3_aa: CASSSQPTTGTYEQYF
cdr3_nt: TGCGCCAGCAGCTCTCAACCAACGACAGGAACCTACGAGCAGTACTTC

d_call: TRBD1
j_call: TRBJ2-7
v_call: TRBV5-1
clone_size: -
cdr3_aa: CATTGQGSSYEQYF
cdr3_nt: TGCGCCACCACGGGACAGGGGAGCTCCTACGAGCAGTACTTC

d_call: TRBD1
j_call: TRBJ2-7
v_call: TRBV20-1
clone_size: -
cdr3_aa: CSARNPGQGVYEQYF
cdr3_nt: TGCAGTGCTAGAAACCCGGGACAGGGGGTCTACGAGCAGTACTTC

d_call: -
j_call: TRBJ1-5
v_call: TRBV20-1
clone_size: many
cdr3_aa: CSASPTRDSNQPQHF
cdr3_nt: TGCAGTGCTAGTCCCACGAGGGATAGCAATCAGCCCCAGCATTTT

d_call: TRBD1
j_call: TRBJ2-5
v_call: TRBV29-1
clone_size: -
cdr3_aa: CSVEKTGPETQYF
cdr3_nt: TGCAGCGTTGAAAAGACAGGGCCAGAGACCCAGTACTTC

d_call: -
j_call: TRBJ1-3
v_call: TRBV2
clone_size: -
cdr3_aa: CASSGVGTEGNTIYF
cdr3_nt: TGTGCCAGCAGTGGGGTAGGGACGGAAGGAAACACCATATATTTT

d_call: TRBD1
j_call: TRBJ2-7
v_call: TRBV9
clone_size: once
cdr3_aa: CASSVLKGQGGTGELYF
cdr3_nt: TGTGCCAGCAGCGTTCTAAAGGGACAGGGTGGAACCGGGGAGCTGTACTTC

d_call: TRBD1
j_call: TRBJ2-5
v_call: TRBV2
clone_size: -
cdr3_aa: CASSFDRGRETQYF
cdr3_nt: TGTGCCAGCAGTTTCGACAGGGGGAGGGAGACCCAGTACTTC

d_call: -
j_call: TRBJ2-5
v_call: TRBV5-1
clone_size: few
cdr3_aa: CASTSSRLDSWGAETQYF
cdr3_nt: TGCGCCAGCACCTCCTCACGACTAGACTCATGGGGTGCGGAGACCCAGTACTTC

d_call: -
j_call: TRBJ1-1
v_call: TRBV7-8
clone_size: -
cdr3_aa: CASSPSGVRLITEAFF
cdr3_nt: TGTGCCAGCAGCCCATCCGGGGTACGGTTAATCACTGAAGCTTTCTTT